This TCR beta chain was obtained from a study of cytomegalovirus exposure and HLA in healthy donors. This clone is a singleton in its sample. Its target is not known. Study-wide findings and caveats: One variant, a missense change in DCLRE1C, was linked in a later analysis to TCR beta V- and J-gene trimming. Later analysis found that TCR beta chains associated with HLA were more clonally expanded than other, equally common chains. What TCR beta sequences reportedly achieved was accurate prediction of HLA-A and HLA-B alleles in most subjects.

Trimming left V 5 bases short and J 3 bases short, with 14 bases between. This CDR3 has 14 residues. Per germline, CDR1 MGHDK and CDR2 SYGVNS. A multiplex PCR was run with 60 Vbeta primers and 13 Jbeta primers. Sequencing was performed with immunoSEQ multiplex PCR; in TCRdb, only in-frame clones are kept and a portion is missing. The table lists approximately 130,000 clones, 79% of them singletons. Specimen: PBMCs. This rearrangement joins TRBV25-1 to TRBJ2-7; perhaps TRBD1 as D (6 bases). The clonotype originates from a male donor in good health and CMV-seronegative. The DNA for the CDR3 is TGTGCCAGCAGTCCATCGACAGGAGTCTACGAGCAGTACTTC. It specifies CASSPSTGVYEQYF.